Listed here is a single T cell receptor (beta chain). There are a few counts of this clonotype. It has no known antigen specificity. No clone much larger than this one lies a single base away; base qualities are absent. Libraries were made using RT-PCR. The run used an Illumina HiSeq 2500. In-frame beta chains were kept once TCRdb had trimmed the public reads at Q25 with fastp and called clones with MiXCR. When rows share a CDR3 protein, they turn into one entry using the most common DNA and genes. The sample includes a few hundred thousand distinct CDR3 sequences, with about 14% observed a single time. The ten biggest clones cover 11% of the sample. This sample was included in a study of response to subunit inactivated influenza vaccine (dated by TCRdb to 2016 to 2019). Looking at the study overall: Deep quantitative T cell receptor repertoire profiling was used in the study to track responses to a trivalent subunit inactivated influenza vaccine.

Study-wide conclusions, independent of this receptor: The authors proposed that each seasonal influenza vaccination may bring in only a limited number of new T cells.

The CDR3 numbers 15 residues from cysteine through phenylalanine. Only CDR3 DNA is held: 45 bases, read in frame from base 1. Clipping removes 6 bases from V and 2 bases from J, with 8 as the unmatched junction base count. CDR1 and CDR2 were assigned from the germline V gene (reference sequence) as DFQATT and SNEGSKA. The specimen comprised PBMCs from blood, sampled roughly 13 days after vaccination. This TCR was sampled from a man aged 50-59 years who received an inactivated influenza vaccine. Donor details come from another sample of the same person, matched by shared clones. The sequence links TRBV20-1 to TRBJ2-5, with TRBD2 matching 11 junction bases. The DNA sequence is given as TGCAGTGCCATGGGACTAGCGGTAATGCAAGAGACCCAGTACTTC. Its protein product is CSAMGLAVMQETQYF.